These T cell receptor beta chains were read from a single sample in a study of OX40 agonist ivuxolimab in advanced cancers. The data were produced by immunoSEQ multiplex PCR, yet TCRdb's version contains in-frame clones alone and is incomplete. The sample lists some 50,000 clones; roughly 85% were seen once. Material: CD4+ or CD8+ T cells sorted from blood, obtained in a trial of the OX40 agonist ivuxolimab. The receptors here all came from an adult with an advanced solid tumor such as melanoma, head and neck, liver or kidney cancer. The CDR3 runs from the conserved cysteine through the conserved F or W. The D gene is left open where the match is weak. Expanded clones are given a class, and other clones once, few, many or no size at all.

>NA|NA|TRBJ2-5|TRBV6-1
TGTGCCAGCAGTGAGCCGGAGTACCAAGAGACCCAGTACTTC
CASSEPEYQETQYF
>NA|NA|TRBJ1-1|TRBV7-8
TGTGCCAGCAGCTTACACAGGGTAGACACTGAAGCTTTCTTT
CASSLHRVDTEAFF
>NA|NA|TRBJ2-3|TRBV18
TGTGCCAGCTCACCCGGGATGCATGGGGGAGATACGCAGTATTTT
CASSPGMHGGDTQYF
>NA|NA|TRBJ2-1|TRBV4-1
TGCGCCAGCAGCCAAGTGGACATCGTTTCCTACAATGAGCAGTTCTTC
CASSQVDIVSYNEQFF
>NA|NA|TRBJ2-7|TRBV11-3
TGTGCCAGCAGCTTACGGGATTTCGCCTACGAGCAGTACTTC
CASSLRDFAYEQYF
>NA|NA|TRBJ2-1|TRBV6-1
TGTGCCAGCAGTGTTCTAACTAGCACGAATGAGCAGTTCTTC
CASSVLTSTNEQFF
>NA|NA|TRBJ1-2|TRBV11-3
TGTGCCAGCAGCCCCGAGCCAGGGGTAGAAGATTATGGCTACACCTTC
CASSPEPGVEDYGYTF
>once|TRBD1|TRBJ1-2|TRBV4-1
TGCGCCAGCAGCCAAGGGATTGGGACAGGGTTTGGCTACACCTTC
CASSQGIGTGFGYTF
>NA|NA|TRBJ2-1|TRBV7-6
TGTGCCAGCAGCTTAGGCCGAAATGAGCAGTTCTTC
CASSLGRNEQFF
>NA|NA|TRBJ2-7|TRBV11-3
TGTGCCAGCAGCCCCGTAGGGGGGTCCTACGAGCAGTACTTC
CASSPVGGSYEQYF
>NA|NA|TRBJ2-7|TRBV27
TGTGCCAGCAGTTTTGGAGGGGGCGGCTACGAGCAGTACTTC
CASSFGGGGYEQYF
>NA|TRBD1|TRBJ2-5|TRBV4-1
TGCGCCAGCAGCCGGCCTGGGACAGCAGAGACCCAGTACTTC
CASSRPGTAETQYF
>NA|NA|TRBJ1-1|TRBV19
TGTGCCAGTAGTATAGACATTGGGAACACTGAAGCTTTCTTT
CASSIDIGNTEAFF
>NA|NA|TRBJ2-5|TRBV18
TGTGCCAGCTCACCGGGGCAACTAGCCCCAGGGACCCAGTACTTC
CASSPGQLAPGTQYF
>NA|NA|TRBJ2-3|TRBV7-9
TGTGCCAGCAGCTTAGGAGTCCCCCCAGATACGCAGTATTTT
CASSLGVPPDTQYF
>NA|NA|TRBJ1-2|TRBV19
TGTGCCAGTAGTATTTGGGGCAGCCTTAACTATGGCTACACCTTC
CASSIWGSLNYGYTF
>NA|NA|TRBJ1-6|TRBV7-9
TGTGCCAGCAGCTTATTACATTCACCCCTCCACTTT
CASSLLHSPLHF
>NA|TRBD2|TRBJ2-5|TRBV5-6
TGTGCCAGCAGGGGTCGGGCGGGGGGCGCCCAAGAGACCCAGTACTTC
CASRGRAGGAQETQYF
>NA|NA|TRBJ1-4|TRBV21-1
TGTGCCAGCAGCAAAGAACTTGGAATGGGGACTTGGGGAGAAAAACTGTTTTTT
CASSKELGMGTWGEKLFF
>NA|NA|TRBJ2-5|TRBV7-2
TGTGCCAGCAGCCGCAGGGGTCCGGAGACCCAGTACTTC
CASSRRGPETQYF
>NA|NA|TRBJ2-7|TRBV5-4
TGTGCCAGCAGCTCAGTGCCGTATGGCGACGAGCAGTACTTC
CASSSVPYGDEQYF
>NA|NA|TRBJ2-7|TRBV6-1
TGTGCCAGCAGTGAAGCGTGGGGGGCTGTCTACGAGCAGTACTTC
CASSEAWGAVYEQYF
>NA|TRBD1|TRBJ1-4|TRBV5-6
TGTGCCAGCAGCTCGGGACAGGCACGACAACTGTTTTTT
CASSSGQARQLFF
>once|NA|TRBJ2-1|TRBV30
TGTGCCTGGAGTGTAAGGGTGGGCGCCCCGGGCAATGAGCAGTTCTTC
CAWSVRVGAPGNEQFF
>NA|TRBD2|TRBJ2-2|TRBV19
TGTGCCAGTAGTACAACTAGCGGGAGCCACACCGGGGAGCTGTTTTTT
CASSTTSGSHTGELFF
>NA|NA|TRBJ1-1|TRBV6-5
TGTGCCAGCAGTTTCACCCGGGGGGACACTGAAGCTTTCTTT
CASSFTRGDTEAFF
>NA|NA|TRBJ1-5|TRBV7-8
TGTGCCAGCAGCTCTTCCCCACACGGGGGCAATCAGCCCCAGCATTTT
CASSSSPHGGNQPQHF
>NA|TRBD1|TRBJ2-7|TRBV10-2
TGCGCCAGCAGTGAGTCGCCGGGACAGGGGTACGAGCAGTACTTC
CASSESPGQGYEQYF
>NA|TRBD2|TRBJ2-2|TRBV19
TGTGCCAGTAGTATAGGAGGAGCGGGAGGGAACACCGGGGAGCTGTTTTTT
CASSIGGAGGNTGELFF
>NA|NA|TRBJ2-7|TRBV30
TGTGCCTGGAGTGAAGGACGCCCGCTAGACTACGAGCAGTACTTC
CAWSEGRPLDYEQYF
>NA|TRBD2|TRBJ2-7|TRBV28
TGTGCCAGCAGTTTAGGGAGGGACTACGAGCAGTACTTC
CASSLGRDYEQYF
>NA|NA|TRBJ2-5|TRBV7-2
TGTGCCAGCAGCTTAGCAGGGGCGGGTGAGACCCAGTACTTC
CASSLAGAGETQYF
>NA|TRBD2|TRBJ2-5|TRBV7-9
TGTGCCGCCACAACGGGGCTAGCGGGGGGGCCTTGGGAGACCCAGTACTTC
CAATTGLAGGPWETQYF
>NA|TRBD2|TRBJ2-4|TRBV7-9
TGTGCCAGCAGCTTAGCTCTAGCGGATGGGAACATTCAGTACTTC
CASSLALADGNIQYF
>NA|TRBD1|TRBJ1-5|TRBV11-2
TGTGCCAGCAGCGCTTCCGGAGGGACAGGGGTTTGGACCCAGCATTTT
CASSASGGTGVWTQHF
>once|NA|TRBJ2-7|TRBV7-3
TGTGCCAGCAGCTTACGTATGGGGCAGTTGTTAATCGAGCAGTACTTC
CASSLRMGQLLIEQYF